The T cell receptor beta chain under discussion was sequenced for a study of cytomegalovirus exposure and HLA in healthy donors. Points from the study as a whole: Later analysis suggested links between common viral pathogens and several top significant clusters. While the bulk of TCR sequences proved rare, some public TCRs turned up in many donors.

Germline V gene data show CDR1 as SEHNR and CDR2 as FQNEAQ (reference sequence). The length of the CDR3 is 14 residues. Trimming took off 4 bases at V and 2 bases at J, with 9 bases between the two ends. PCR used 60 Vbeta primers and 13 Jbeta primers. Some clones are missing from TCRdb's copy, which holds only in-frame ones; the method was immunoSEQ multiplex PCR. Here the sample spans about 59,000 clones, under 90% being singletons. Only one count was recorded for this clone. Its antigen is unknown. The TCR was taken from a woman in her thirties or forties in good health and CMV-seronegative. The J gene is TRBJ2-1, the V gene TRBV7-9; TRBD2 is a possible D gene (5 bases). The sequenced sample consisted of PBMCs. CDR3 DNA sequence: TGTGCCAGCAGCTCTGAAGCGGCCTACAATGAGCAGTTCTTC. Translating it yields CASSSEAAYNEQFF.